This T cell receptor beta chain comes out of a study of T cell repertoires in cytomegalovirus infection. Study as a whole: Through public TCR beta signatures, both CMV infection and matching HLA type were indicated. Study results and limitations: What dominated the ex vivo response were HLA-C-restricted CMV-specific TCR beta clonotypes.

One entry per CDR3 protein, called by TCRdb with MiXCR from the reads. This table holds about 830,000 distinct CDR3 sequences, approximately 30% found once. Many counts were recorded for this clonotype. Its antigen is unknown. The CDR3 consists of 13 residues. Between the trimmed V and J ends, which lost 6 bases and 7 bases, there was a span of 15 bases. The gene calls are TRBV12-3 or TRBV12-4 and TRBJ1-2; D is possibly TRBD1 (5 bases). The receptor comes from a human donor in good health (CMV status not recorded). Some clones in this sample may be carry-over from other donors' samples. This specimen consisted of cultured CD8+ T cells from PBMCs, obtained from culture after CMV antigen stimulation. CDR3 sequence: CASSLPTGRGYTF. The CDR3 nucleotides are TGTGCCAGCAGCTTACCTACAGGACGTGGCTACACCTTC.